This T cell receptor beta chain emerged from a study of T cell responses to AZD1222 COVID-19 vaccine. As to this clone: No antigen is known for it.

General study findings and limits: It should be noted that donors were predominantly white British and more often female, and clonal diversity was possibly underestimated.

Generated by immunoSEQ multiplex PCR, the TCRdb table keeps only in-frame clones and is missing some. The sample shows roughly 130,000 clones, over 75% of them seen only once. Trimming pared 5 bases from V and 0 bases from J, leaving 8 bases between. The CDR3 covers 14 residues. The V gene's germline CDR1 is LNHDA and CDR2 SQIVND (reference sequence). The chain recombines TRBV19 with TRBJ1-5; D unclear. Material: peripheral blood, obtained on day 0 of MenACWY control vaccination. This clonotype originated in an adult in good health. This chain's CDR3 is CASSLRYSNQPQHF. The DNA of the CDR3 is TGTGCCAGTAGTCTTAGGTATAGCAATCAGCCCCAGCATTTT.